The 9 T cell receptor beta chains listed next were all sequenced from one sample in a study of blood T cells in healthy people across ages. Together with a sample-barcoded 5' primer, a J-beta primer mix was included in a second PCR lasting about 7 to 11 cycles. TCRdb reprocessed the 5' RACE reads with MiXCR, giving one entry per CDR3 protein. This sample has approximately 1,700,000 distinct CDR3 sequences, with about 39% found just once. The sample comprised blood. Every receptor here comes from a human donor in good health.

CDR3 residues: CSAVAASGGYNEQFF. CDR3 bases: TGCAGTGCTGTCGCGGCTAGCGGGGGCTACAATGAGCAGTTCTTC. The rearrangement joins TRBV20-1 to TRBJ2-1, with 10 bases that match TRBD2. The CDR3 has 15 amino acids. J lost 3 bases, V lost 5 bases, and 7 bases had no gene match. Per the germline V gene, CDR1 is DFQATT and CDR2 is SNEGSKA (reference sequence).

CDR3 loop: CASNQGAPSTDTQYF. In nucleotides, the CDR3 is TGCGCCAGCAATCAGGGGGCGCCTAGCACAGATACGCAGTATTTT. This sequence joins TRBV5-1 and TRBJ2-3; 8 bases are shared with TRBD1. V lost 6 bases and J lost 0; bases outside the gene matches: 6. From germline, CDR1 is SGHRS and CDR2 YFSETQ. CDR3 size: 15 residues. The full variable domain, rest sourced from reference TRBV5-1 and TRBJ2-3, is KAGVTQTPRYLIKTRGQQVTLSCSPISGHRSVSWYQQTPGQGLQFLFEYFSETQRNKGNFPGRFSGRQFSNSRSEMNVSTLELGDSALYLCASNQGAPSTDTQYFGPGTRLTVL.

Regarding this clonotype: The junction differs from germline at one of its ends, possibly a read error. The gene calls are TRBV6-5 and TRBJ1-4; a possible D gene is TRBD1 (5 bases). The CDR3 is 16 amino acids. CDR1 and CDR2 (germline): MNHEY, SVGAGI. The CDR3 protein is CASSYYRIGPNEKLFF. CDR3 nucleotides: TGCGCCAGCAGTTACTACAGGATTGGACCAAATGAAAAACTGTTTTTT.

In DNA form, the CDR3 reads TGTGCCAGCAGGCCGCAGGAGTTCACTGAAGCTTTCTTT. Translating gives CASRPQEFTEAFF. This chain joins TRBV28 and TRBJ1-1, with D uncertain. The CDR3 has 13 residues. The V and J ends lost 6 bases and 4 bases respectively, with 12 bases between them. Germline V CDR1 and CDR2: MDHEN, SYDVKM. Filled out from reference TRBV28 and TRBJ1-1, the complete variable domain reads DVKVTQSSRYLVKRTGEKVFLECVQDMDHENMFWYRQDPGLGLRLIYFSYDVKMKEKGDIPEGYSVSREKKERFSLILESASTNQTSMYLCASRPQEFTEAFFGQGTRLTVV.

The V call is TRBV7-2, the J call TRBJ1-2, with D perhaps TRBD1 (5 bases). V lost 4 bases and J 4 bases, leaving 13 bases between the germline ends. This CDR3 comprises 14 residues. The germline V gene encodes CDR1 SGHTA and CDR2 FQGNSA. The CDR3 is CASSSTAGGYGYTF. The CDR3 nucleotides read TGTGCCAGCAGCTCAACAGCTGGGGGCTATGGCTACACCTTC.

The chain recombines TRBV20-1 with TRBJ2-7; tentative D call: TRBD2 (6 bases). The CDR3 loop spans 15 amino acids. From germline, CDR1 is DFQATT and CDR2 SNEGSKA (reference sequence). Trimming shortened V by 5 bases and J by 1 base, and 18 bases separated the two germline ends. The CDR3 loop is CSAWALLAPSYEQYF. The DNA of the CDR3 is TGCAGTGCTTGGGCTTTACTAGCTCCTTCCTACGAGCAGTACTTC.

This clonotype was seen a single time. The chain links TRBV7-6 to TRBJ2-3, with D unclear. Germline CDR1 is SGHVS and CDR2 is FNYEAQ. Trimming left V 8 bases short and J 7 bases short, with 22 bases between. The CDR3 extends over 15 amino acids. The CDR3 sequence: CASGVSGSQTYTQYF. The CDR3 coding sequence is TGTGCCAGCGGGGTCTCGGGCAGTCAAACATATACGCAGTATTTT.

This rearrangement joins TRBV5-5 to TRBJ1-1; D gene ambiguous. CDR1 and CDR2 from the germline V gene are SGHKS and YYEKEE (reference sequence). This CDR3 region has 14 residues. The V end lost 0 bases, the J end lost 5 bases, and 11 bases lay between the germline ends. The CDR3 sequence: CASSLGLEDTEAFF. The CDR3 nucleotides are TGTGCCAGCAGCTTGGGCTTAGAGGATACTGAAGCTTTCTTT.

In this sample, this clonotype turned up a few times. The V gene is TRBV6-5, the J gene TRBJ2-3; 13 bases line up with TRBD2. Germline V lookup: CDR1 MNHEY, CDR2 SVGAGI. The CDR3 sequence is 16 residues long. V was pared by 2 bases and J by 5 bases, with 4 bases of the junction left unmatched. CDR3 sequence: CASSYRRTSGGDTQYF. CDR3 bases: TGTGCCAGCAGTTACCGTAGGACTAGCGGGGGAGATACGCAGTATTTT.